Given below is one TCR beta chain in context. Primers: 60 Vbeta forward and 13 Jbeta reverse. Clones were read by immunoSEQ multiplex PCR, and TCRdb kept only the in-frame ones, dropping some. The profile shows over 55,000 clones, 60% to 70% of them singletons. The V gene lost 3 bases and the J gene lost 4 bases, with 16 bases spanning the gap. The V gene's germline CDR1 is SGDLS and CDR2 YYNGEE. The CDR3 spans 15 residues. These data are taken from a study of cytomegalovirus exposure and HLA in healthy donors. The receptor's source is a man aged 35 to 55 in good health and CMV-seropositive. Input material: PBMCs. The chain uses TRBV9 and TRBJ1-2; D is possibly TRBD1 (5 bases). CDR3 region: CASSAQGQGGYGYTF. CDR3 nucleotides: TGTGCCAGCAGCGCCCAGGGCCAGGGTGGCTATGGCTACACCTTC. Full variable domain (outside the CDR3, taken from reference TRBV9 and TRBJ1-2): DSGVTQTPKHLITATGQRVTLRCSPRSGDLSVYWYQQSLDQGLQFLIQYYNGEERAKGNILERFSAQQFPDLHSELNLSSLELGDSALYFCASSAQGQGGYGYTFGSGTRLTVV.